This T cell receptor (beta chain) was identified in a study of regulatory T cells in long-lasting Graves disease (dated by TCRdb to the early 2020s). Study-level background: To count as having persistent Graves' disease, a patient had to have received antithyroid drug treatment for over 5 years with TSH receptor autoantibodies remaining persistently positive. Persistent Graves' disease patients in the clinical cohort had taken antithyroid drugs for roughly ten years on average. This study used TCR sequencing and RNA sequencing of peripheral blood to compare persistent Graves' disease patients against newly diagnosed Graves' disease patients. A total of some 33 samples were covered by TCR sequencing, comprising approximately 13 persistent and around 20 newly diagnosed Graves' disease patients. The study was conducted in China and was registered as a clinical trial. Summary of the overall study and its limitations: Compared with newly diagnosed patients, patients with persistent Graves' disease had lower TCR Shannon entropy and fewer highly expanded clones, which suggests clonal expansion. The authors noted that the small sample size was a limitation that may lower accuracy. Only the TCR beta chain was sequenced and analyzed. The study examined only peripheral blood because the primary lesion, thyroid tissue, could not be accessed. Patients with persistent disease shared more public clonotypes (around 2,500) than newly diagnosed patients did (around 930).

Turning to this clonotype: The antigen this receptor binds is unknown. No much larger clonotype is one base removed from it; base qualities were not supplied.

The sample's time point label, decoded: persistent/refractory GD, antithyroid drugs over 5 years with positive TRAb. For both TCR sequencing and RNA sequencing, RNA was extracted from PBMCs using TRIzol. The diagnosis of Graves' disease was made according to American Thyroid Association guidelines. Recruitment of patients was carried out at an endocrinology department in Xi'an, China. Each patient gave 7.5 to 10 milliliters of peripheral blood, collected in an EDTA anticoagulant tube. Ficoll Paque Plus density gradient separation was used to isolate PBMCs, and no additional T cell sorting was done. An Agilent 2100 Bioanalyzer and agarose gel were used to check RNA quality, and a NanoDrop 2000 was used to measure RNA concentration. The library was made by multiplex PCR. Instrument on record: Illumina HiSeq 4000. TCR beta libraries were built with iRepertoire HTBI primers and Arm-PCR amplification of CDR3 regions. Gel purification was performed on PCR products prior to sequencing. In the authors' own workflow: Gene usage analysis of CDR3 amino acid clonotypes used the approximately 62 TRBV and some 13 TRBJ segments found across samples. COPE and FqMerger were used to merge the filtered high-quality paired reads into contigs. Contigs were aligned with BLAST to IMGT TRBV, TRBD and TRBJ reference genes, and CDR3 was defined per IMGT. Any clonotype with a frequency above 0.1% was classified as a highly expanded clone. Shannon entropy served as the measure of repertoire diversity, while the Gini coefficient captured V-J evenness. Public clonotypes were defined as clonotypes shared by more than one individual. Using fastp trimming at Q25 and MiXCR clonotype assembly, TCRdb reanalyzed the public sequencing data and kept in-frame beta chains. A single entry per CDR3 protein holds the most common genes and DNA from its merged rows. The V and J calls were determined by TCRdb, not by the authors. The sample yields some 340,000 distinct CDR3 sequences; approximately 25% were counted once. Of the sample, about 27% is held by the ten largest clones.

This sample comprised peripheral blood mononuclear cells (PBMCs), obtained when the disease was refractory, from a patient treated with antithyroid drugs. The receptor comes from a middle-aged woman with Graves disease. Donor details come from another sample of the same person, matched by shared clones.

The DNA sequence is as follows: TGTGCCACCTTATCGGGGCTACGAGCCGGGGAGCTGTTTTTT. It encodes CATLSGLRAGELFF. This sequence uses TRBV28 and TRBJ2-2; the D segment is perhaps TRBD1 or TRBD2, each sharing 5 matched bases. From the germline V gene, CDR1 is MDHEN and CDR2 is SYDVKM. The junction carries 18 bases between V and J, which are trimmed by 10 bases and 6 bases respectively. The CDR3 numbers 14 residues from cysteine through phenylalanine. Only the CDR3 part of the read is kept: 42 bases, read in frame from the first base.